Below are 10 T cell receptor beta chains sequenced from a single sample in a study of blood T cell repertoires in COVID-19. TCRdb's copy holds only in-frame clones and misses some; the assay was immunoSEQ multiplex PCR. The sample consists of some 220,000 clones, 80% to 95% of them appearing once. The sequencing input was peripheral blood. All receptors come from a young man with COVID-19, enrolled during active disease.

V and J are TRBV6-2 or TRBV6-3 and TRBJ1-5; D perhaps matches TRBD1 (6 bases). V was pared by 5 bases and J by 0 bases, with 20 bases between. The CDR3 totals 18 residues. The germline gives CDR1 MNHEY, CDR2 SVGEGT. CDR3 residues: CASSTTGYLTYSNQPQHF. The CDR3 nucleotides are TGTGCCAGCAGTACTACAGGGTACTTAACCTATAGCAATCAGCCCCAGCATTTT.

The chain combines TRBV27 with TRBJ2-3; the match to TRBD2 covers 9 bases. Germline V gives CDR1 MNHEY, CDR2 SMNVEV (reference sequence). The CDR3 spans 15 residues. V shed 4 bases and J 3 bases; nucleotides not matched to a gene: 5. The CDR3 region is CASSSGLAATDTQYF. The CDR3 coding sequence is TGTGCCAGCAGTTCGGGACTAGCCGCAACAGATACGCAGTATTTT.

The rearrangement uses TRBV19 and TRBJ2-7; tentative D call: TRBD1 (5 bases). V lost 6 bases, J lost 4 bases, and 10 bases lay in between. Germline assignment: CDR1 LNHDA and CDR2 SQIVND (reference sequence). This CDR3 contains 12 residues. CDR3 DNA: TGTGCCAGTAGCACCTCAGGGTACGAGCAGTACTTC. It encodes CASSTSGYEQYF.

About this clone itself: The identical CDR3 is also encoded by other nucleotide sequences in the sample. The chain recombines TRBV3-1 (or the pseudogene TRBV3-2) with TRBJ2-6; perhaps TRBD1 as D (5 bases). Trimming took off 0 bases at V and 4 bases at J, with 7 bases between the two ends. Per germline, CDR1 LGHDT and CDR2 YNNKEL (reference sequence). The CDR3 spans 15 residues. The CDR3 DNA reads TGTGCCAGCAGCCAAGAAGGGGTGGGGGCCAACGTCCTGACTTTC. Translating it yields CASSQEGVGANVLTF.

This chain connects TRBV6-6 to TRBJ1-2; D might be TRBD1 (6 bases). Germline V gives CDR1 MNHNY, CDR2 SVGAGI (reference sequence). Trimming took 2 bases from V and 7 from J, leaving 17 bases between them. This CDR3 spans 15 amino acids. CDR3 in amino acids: CASSYGAGALGGYTF. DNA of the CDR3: TGTGCCAGCAGTTACGGAGCAGGGGCCCTCGGTGGCTACACCTTC.

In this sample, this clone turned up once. CDR3 loop: CASSFLREAIGEQYF. The CDR3 DNA sequence: TGTGCCAGCAGCTTTCTACGCGAGGCGATAGGCGAGCAGTACTTC. The rearrangement links TRBV5-5 to TRBJ2-7; D is unresolved. The V gene's germline CDR1 is SGHKS and CDR2 YYEKEE (reference sequence). The CDR3 totals 15 residues. Trimming took 2 bases from V and 6 from J, leaving 18 bases between them.

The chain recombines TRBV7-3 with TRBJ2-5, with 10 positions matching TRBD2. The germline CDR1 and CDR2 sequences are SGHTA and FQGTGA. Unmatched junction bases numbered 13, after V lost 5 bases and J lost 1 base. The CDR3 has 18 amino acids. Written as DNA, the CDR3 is TGTGCCAGCAGCCCGAAGGCCCCCCTAGCGGGGGTCCAAGAGACCCAGTACTTC. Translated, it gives CASSPKAPLAGVQETQYF.

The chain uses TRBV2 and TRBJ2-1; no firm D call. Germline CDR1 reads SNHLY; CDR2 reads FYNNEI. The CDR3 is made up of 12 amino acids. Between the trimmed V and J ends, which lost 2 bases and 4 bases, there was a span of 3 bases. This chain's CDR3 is CASSESYNEQFF. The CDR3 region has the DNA TGTGCCAGCAGTGAATCTTACAATGAGCAGTTCTTC. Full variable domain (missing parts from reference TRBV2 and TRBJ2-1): EPEVTQTPSHQVTQMGQEVILRCVPISNHLYFYWYRQILGQKVEFLVSFYNNEISEKSEIFDDQFSVERPDGSNFTLKIRSTKLEDSAMYFCASSESYNEQFFGPGTRLTVL.

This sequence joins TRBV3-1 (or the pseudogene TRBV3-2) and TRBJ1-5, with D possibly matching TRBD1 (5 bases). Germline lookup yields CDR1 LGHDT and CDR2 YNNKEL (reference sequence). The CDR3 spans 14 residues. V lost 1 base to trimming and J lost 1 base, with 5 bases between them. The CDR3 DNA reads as TGTGCCAGCAGCCAAGCAGGGAGCAATCAGCCCCAGCATTTT. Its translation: CASSQAGSNQPQHF.

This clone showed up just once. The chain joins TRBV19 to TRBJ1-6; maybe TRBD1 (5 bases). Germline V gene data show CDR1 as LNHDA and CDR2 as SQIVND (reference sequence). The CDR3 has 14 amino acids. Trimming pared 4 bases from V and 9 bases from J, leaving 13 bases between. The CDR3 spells CASSNSGGGSPLHF. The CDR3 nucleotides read TGTGCCAGTAGTAATTCGGGGGGAGGTTCACCCCTCCACTTT.